Listed below are T cell receptor beta chains from one sample, sequenced in a study of blood T cells in healthy people across ages. Each CDR3 protein gets one entry after TCRdb re-called the 5' RACE reads with MiXCR. This sample yields about 970,000 distinct CDR3 sequences, of which about 51% are seen a single time; about 21% belongs to the top ten. The sequenced material came from blood. These receptors were taken from a woman between 55 and 75 years old in good health. CDR3s include the opening cysteine and the closing phenylalanine or tryptophan. D genes are given only for firm matches. The size of a clone is reported for some rows only, either as once, few or many, or as a class for expanded clones.

D gene,V gene,clone size,CDR3 length,J gene,CDR3 protein,CDR3 DNA
-,TRBV7-9,-,16,TRBJ2-5,CASSLQRNQPQETQYF,TGTGCCAGCAGCCTACAGAGAAACCAACCACAAGAGACCCAGTACTTC
TRBD2,TRBV10-3,few,16,TRBJ2-7,CAISPYGTSGTYEQYF,TGTGCCATCAGCCCTTACGGGACTAGCGGAACCTACGAGCAGTACTTC
-,TRBV30,-,15,TRBJ2-7,CAWSGTFMSSYEQYF,TGTGCCTGGAGTGGGACTTTTATGAGCTCCTACGAGCAGTACTTC
-,TRBV13,-,14,TRBJ2-5,CASSFGSAPETQYF,TGTGCCAGCAGCTTCGGTTCGGCTCCAGAGACCCAGTACTTC
-,TRBV20-1,few,13,TRBJ2-5,CSATSSSAETQYF,TGCAGTGCTACCAGTTCGAGCGCAGAGACCCAGTACTTC
TRBD1,TRBV4-3,-,16,TRBJ2-1,CASSQSDRGSYNEQFF,TGCGCCAGCAGCCAGAGTGACAGGGGAAGCTACAATGAGCAGTTCTTC
-,TRBV3-1,few,15,TRBJ2-5,CASSQGFRTQETQYF,TGTGCCAGCAGCCAGGGGTTCCGAACCCAAGAGACCCAGTACTTC
TRBD1,TRBV20-1,-,16,TRBJ2-1,CSARERATGGYNEQFF,TGCAGTGCTAGAGAAAGGGCAACAGGGGGTTACAATGAGCAGTTCTTC
-,TRBV15,-,12,TRBJ2-7,CATSGITYEQYF,TGTGCCACCAGCGGGATCACCTACGAGCAGTACTTC
TRBD1,TRBV11-2,-,20,TRBJ2-2,CASSLAGTGGLGTNTGELFF,TGTGCCAGCAGCTTAGCGGGGACAGGGGGCTTAGGCACGAACACCGGGGAGCTGTTTTTT
TRBD2,TRBV3-1,-,16,TRBJ2-4,CASSQDASAPGGIQYF,TGTGCCAGCAGCCAAGATGCTAGCGCTCCGGGGGGCATTCAGTACTTC
-,TRBV18,-,14,TRBJ2-4,CASSLEGAKNIQYF,TGTGCCAGCTCGCTGGAGGGGGCCAAAAACATTCAGTACTTC
-,TRBV6-2/TRBV6-3,once,13,TRBJ2-7,CASSYASTYEQYF,TGTGCCAGCAGTTACGCTAGCACCTACGAGCAGTACTTC
-,TRBV11-2,-,15,TRBJ2-5,CVSSLQAAQFETQYF,TGTGTCAGCAGCTTACAAGCGGCTCAATTTGAGACCCAGTACTTC
-,TRBV3-1,-,11,TRBJ1-1,CASSGFDSAFF,TGTGCCAGCAGCGGCTTTGACTCGGCTTTCTTT
-,TRBV5-4,-,14,TRBJ2-7,CASSPRSSPYEQYF,TGTGCCAGCAGCCCTCGGTCTAGCCCCTACGAGCAGTACTTC
-,TRBV18,-,17,TRBJ2-7,CASSPLPSGTFSYEQYF,TGTGCCAGCTCACCACTCCCATCAGGGACTTTCTCCTACGAGCAGTACTTC
-,TRBV6-2/TRBV6-3,-,13,TRBJ1-6,CASGQFDNSPLHF,TGTGCCAGTGGACAGTTCGATAATTCACCCCTCCACTTT
TRBD1,TRBV29-1,-,13,TRBJ2-3,CSASGTVRDTQYF,TGCAGCGCCTCCGGGACAGTTCGAGATACGCAGTATTTT
TRBD2,TRBV27,-,14,TRBJ2-7,CASSGLVIPGEQYF,TGTGCCAGCTCCGGACTAGTCATTCCGGGGGAGCAGTACTTC
-,TRBV28,once,16,TRBJ2-3,CASSLVGRAVTDTQYF,TGTGCCAGCAGCTTGGTAGGGCGAGCGGTCACAGATACGCAGTATTTT
TRBD2,TRBV20-1,-,17,TRBJ2-3,CSARDPGTSGSTDTQYF,TGCAGTGCTAGAGACCCAGGGACTAGCGGTAGCACAGATACGCAGTATTTT
TRBD1,TRBV7-6,-,17,TRBJ1-5,CASSLAGTGVFNQPQHF,TGTGCCAGCAGCTTAGCGGGGACAGGGGTCTTCAATCAGCCCCAGCATTTT
-,TRBV6-2/TRBV6-3,-,11,TRBJ2-1,CASQEYNEQFF,TGTGCCAGCCAGGAGTACAATGAGCAGTTCTTC
-,TRBV20-1,few,14,TRBJ2-5,CSAKRDSPGGTQYF,TGCAGTGCCAAAAGGGACTCCCCTGGAGGGACCCAGTACTTC
-,TRBV28,-,13,TRBJ1-2,CASSPAQRVGYTF,TGTGCCAGCAGTCCTGCCCAGAGGGTAGGCTACACCTTC
-,TRBV12-3/TRBV12-4,few,13,TRBJ2-7,CASSFSEGSEQYF,TGTGCCAGCAGTTTTAGCGAAGGAAGCGAGCAGTACTTC
-,TRBV7-8,-,14,TRBJ2-7,CASSLGQSYYEQYF,TGTGCCAGCAGCTTGGGTCAGAGCTACTACGAGCAGTACTTC
-,TRBV27,-,17,TRBJ1-2,CASSLSLGRGRANGYTF,TGTGCCAGCAGTTTATCCCTCGGGCGAGGTAGAGCCAATGGCTACACCTTC
-,TRBV27,few,14,TRBJ1-2,CASSLAIAGYGYTF,TGTGCCAGCAGTTTGGCCATCGCGGGGTATGGCTACACCTTC
-,TRBV6-1,-,12,TRBJ1-5,CASCQSNQPQHF,TGTGCCAGCTGTCAGAGCAATCAGCCCCAGCATTTT
TRBD2,TRBV11-1,-,15,TRBJ2-1,CASSIAGGAYNEQFF,TGTGCCAGCAGCATAGCGGGAGGTGCCTACAATGAGCAGTTCTTC
-,TRBV11-2,-,15,TRBJ2-3,CASSPSWGDTDTQYF,TGTGCCAGCAGCCCCAGCTGGGGTGACACAGATACGCAGTATTTT
-,TRBV13,-,13,TRBJ2-4,CASLMSGWNIQYF,TGTGCCAGCCTCATGTCAGGGTGGAACATTCAGTACTTC
-,TRBV7-2,few,12,TRBJ2-1,CASSSVGGEQFF,TGTGCCAGCAGCTCGGTTGGGGGTGAGCAGTTCTTC
TRBD1,TRBV18,-,15,TRBJ2-7,CASSPDRVSRNEQYF,TGTGCCAGCTCACCGGACAGGGTCTCGAGGAATGAGCAGTACTTC
-,TRBV20-1,-,15,TRBJ2-5,CSARGREGRQETQYF,TGCAGTGCTCGTGGGCGTGAGGGGAGACAAGAGACCCAGTACTTC
TRBD2,TRBV29-1,-,16,TRBJ2-1,CSAWGASGSGYNEQFF,TGCAGCGCCTGGGGGGCTAGCGGGAGTGGATACAATGAGCAGTTCTTC
-,TRBV6-2/TRBV6-3,many,15,TRBJ2-6,CASSSGNSGANVLTF,TGTGCCAGCAGTTCAGGAAACTCTGGGGCCAACGTCCTGACTTTC
-,TRBV24-1,-,13,TRBJ2-1,CATSDLPRDEQFF,TGTGCCACCAGTGATTTACCCCGGGATGAGCAGTTCTTC
-,TRBV29-1,-,11,TRBJ2-1,CSVGLNNEQFF,TGCAGCGTTGGCCTGAACAATGAGCAGTTCTTC
TRBD2,TRBV15,-,15,TRBJ2-7,CATSRKAGGGYEQYF,TGTGCCACCAGCAGGAAAGCGGGAGGGGGATACGAGCAGTACTTC
-,TRBV4-1,-,15,TRBJ1-4,CASSQDPGLGEKLFF,TGCGCCAGCAGCCAAGATCCTGGGTTGGGTGAAAAACTGTTTTTT
-,TRBV20-1,-,14,TRBJ2-4,CSAQPVTGQNIQYF,TGCAGTGCCCAGCCCGTAACAGGCCAAAACATTCAGTACTTC
-,TRBV20-1,-,15,TRBJ2-1,CSARGWSPIYNEQFF,TGCAGTGCTAGAGGTTGGTCGCCGATCTACAATGAGCAGTTCTTC
-,TRBV7-9,few,15,TRBJ1-1,CASRKDRFLDTEAFF,TGTGCCAGCAGAAAAGACAGGTTTTTGGACACTGAAGCTTTCTTT
-,TRBV7-9,-,11,TRBJ1-2,CASSPDVGHTF,TGTGCCAGCAGCCCGGACGTGGGTCACACCTTC
TRBD2,TRBV6-2/TRBV6-3,-,13,TRBJ2-7,CASSYFGTSGRYF,TGTGCCAGCAGTTACTTCGGGACTAGCGGGCGGTACTTC
TRBD1,TRBV5-1,-,16,TRBJ2-3,CASSLVGTGVTDTQYF,TGCGCCAGCAGCTTGGTTGGGACAGGGGTAACAGATACGCAGTATTTT